This T cell receptor (beta chain) is from a study of T cell responses to AZD1222 COVID-19 vaccine. Germline V gene lookup returns CDR1 SNHLY and CDR2 FYNNEI. This CDR3 comprises 13 residues. With 5 bases removed from V and 4 bases from J, the gap between germline ends came to 11 bases. Only in-frame clones appear in the TCRdb table, and some are missing; sequencing was by immunoSEQ multiplex PCR. The table has roughly 110,000 clones, around 90% seen once. The rearrangement uses TRBV2 and TRBJ1-1; the D gene is possibly TRBD1 (6 bases). This clonotype originated in an adult in good health. This specimen was peripheral blood, taken on day 0 of AZD1222 vaccination. The CDR3 region is CASSLQGPTEAFF. In DNA, the CDR3 is TGTGCCAGCAGTTTACAGGGTCCCACTGAAGCTTTCTTT.